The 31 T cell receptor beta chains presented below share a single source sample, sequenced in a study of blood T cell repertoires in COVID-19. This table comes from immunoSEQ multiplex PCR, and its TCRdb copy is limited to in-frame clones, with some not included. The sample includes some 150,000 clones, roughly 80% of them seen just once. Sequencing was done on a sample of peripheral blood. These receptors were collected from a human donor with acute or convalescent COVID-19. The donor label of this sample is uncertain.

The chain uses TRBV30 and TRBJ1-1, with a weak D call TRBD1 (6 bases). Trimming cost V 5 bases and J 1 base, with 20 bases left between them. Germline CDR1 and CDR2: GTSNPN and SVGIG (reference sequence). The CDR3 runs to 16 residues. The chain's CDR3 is CAWGFPWGGQNTEAFF. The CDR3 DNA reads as TGTGCCTGGGGTTTTCCTTGGGGGGGCCAGAACACTGAAGCTTTCTTT.

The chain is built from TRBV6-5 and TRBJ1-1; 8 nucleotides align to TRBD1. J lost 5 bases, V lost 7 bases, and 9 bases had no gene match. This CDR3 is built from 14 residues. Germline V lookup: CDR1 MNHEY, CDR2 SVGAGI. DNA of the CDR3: TGTGCCAGCACTAATGACAGGGGTTCGACTGAAGCTTTCTTT. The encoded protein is CASTNDRGSTEAFF.

The CDR3 loop reads CAWSVAGSYGYTF. The CDR3, as DNA: TGTGCCTGGAGTGTAGCCGGGAGCTATGGCTACACCTTC. The chain joins TRBV30 to TRBJ1-2; D is unclear. CDR3 length: 13 residues. Germline V gene lookup returns CDR1 GTSNPN and CDR2 SVGIG (reference sequence). V gave up 0 bases and J gave up 4 bases, with 9 bases separating them. Based on the CDR3 plus reference TRBV30 and TRBJ1-2, the full variable domain is SQTIHQWPATLVQPVGSPLSLECTVEGTSNPNLYWYRQAAGRGLQLLFYSVGIGQISSEVPQNLSASRPQDRQFILSSKKLLLSDSGFYLCAWSVAGSYGYTFGSGTRLTVV.

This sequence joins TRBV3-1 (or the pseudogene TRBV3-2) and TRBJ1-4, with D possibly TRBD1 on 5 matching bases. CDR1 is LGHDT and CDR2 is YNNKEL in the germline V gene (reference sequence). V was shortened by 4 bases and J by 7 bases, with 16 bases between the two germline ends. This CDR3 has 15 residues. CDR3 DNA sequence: TGTGCCAGCAGCCCTTTGGTGGGAACAGGTGAAAAACTGTTTTTT. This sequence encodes CASSPLVGTGEKLFF.

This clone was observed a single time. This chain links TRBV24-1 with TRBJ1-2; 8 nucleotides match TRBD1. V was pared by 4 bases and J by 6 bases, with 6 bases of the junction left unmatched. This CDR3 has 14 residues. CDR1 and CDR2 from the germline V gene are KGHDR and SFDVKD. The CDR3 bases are TGTGCCACCAGTGACTGGACAGGGTTGGATGGCTACACCTTC. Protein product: CATSDWTGLDGYTF.

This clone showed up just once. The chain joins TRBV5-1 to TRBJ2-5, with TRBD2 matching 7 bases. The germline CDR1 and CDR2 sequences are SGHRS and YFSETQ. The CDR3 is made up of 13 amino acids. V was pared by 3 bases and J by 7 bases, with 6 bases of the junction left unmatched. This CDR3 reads CASSSGEGWTQYF. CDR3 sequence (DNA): TGCGCCAGCAGCTCCGGGGAGGGGTGGACCCAGTACTTC.

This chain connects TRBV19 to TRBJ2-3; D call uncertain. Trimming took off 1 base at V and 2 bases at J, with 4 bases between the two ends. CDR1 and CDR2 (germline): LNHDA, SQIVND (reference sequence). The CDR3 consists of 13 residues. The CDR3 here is CASSIGHTDTQYF. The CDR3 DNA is TGTGCCAGTAGTATAGGGCACACAGATACGCAGTATTTT. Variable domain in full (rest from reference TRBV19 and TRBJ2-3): DGGITQSPKYLFRKEGQNVTLSCEQNLNHDAMYWYRQDPGQGLRLIYYSQIVNDFQKGDIAEGYSVSREKKESFPLTVTSAQKNPTAFYLCASSIGHTDTQYFGPGTRLTVL.

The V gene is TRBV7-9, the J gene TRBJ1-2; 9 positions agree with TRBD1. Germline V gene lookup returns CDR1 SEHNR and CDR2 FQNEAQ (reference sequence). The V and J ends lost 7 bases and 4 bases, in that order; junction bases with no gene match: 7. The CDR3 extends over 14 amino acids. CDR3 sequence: CASTEGQGFYGYTF. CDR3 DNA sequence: TGTGCCAGCACAGAGGGACAGGGATTCTATGGCTACACCTTC.

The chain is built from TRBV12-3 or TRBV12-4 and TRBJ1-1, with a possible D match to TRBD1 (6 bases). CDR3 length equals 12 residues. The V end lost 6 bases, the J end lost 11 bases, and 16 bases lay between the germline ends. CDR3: CASSPTGFGAFF. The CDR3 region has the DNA TGTGCCAGCAGCCCAACAGGGTTTGGGGCTTTCTTT.

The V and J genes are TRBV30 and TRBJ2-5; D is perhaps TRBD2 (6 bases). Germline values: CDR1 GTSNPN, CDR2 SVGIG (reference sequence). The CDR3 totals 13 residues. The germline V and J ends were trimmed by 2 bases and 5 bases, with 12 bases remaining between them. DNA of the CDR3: TGTGCCTGGAGTAGGCCGGGGAGGGAGACCCAGTACTTC. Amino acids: CAWSRPGRETQYF.

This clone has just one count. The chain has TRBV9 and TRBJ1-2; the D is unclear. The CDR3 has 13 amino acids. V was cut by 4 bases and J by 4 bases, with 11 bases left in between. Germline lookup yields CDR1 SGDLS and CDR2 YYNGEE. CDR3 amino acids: CASSSSTSYGYTF. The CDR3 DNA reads TGTGCCAGCAGCTCATCGACAAGCTATGGCTACACCTTC.

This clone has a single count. The DNA for the CDR3 is TGCGCCAGCAGCTCCCAGATAAACACAGATACGCAGTATTTT. Residues: CASSSQINTDTQYF. This sequence joins TRBV5-1 and TRBJ2-3; D unclear. Looked up from germline, CDR1 is SGHRS and CDR2 is YFSETQ. The CDR3 consists of 14 residues. Trimming pared 3 bases from V and 2 bases from J, leaving 10 bases between. Combining the CDR3 with reference TRBV5-1 and TRBJ2-3 gives the whole variable domain KAGVTQTPRYLIKTRGQQVTLSCSPISGHRSVSWYQQTPGQGLQFLFEYFSETQRNKGNFPGRFSGRQFSNSRSEMNVSTLELGDSALYLCASSSQINTDTQYFGPGTRLTVL.

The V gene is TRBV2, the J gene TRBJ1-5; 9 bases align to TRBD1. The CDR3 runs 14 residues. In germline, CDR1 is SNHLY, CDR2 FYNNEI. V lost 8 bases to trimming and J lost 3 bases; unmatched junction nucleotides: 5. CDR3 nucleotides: TGTGCCAGCGCCGGGACAGGGAACAATCAGCCCCAGCATTTT. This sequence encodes CASAGTGNNQPQHF. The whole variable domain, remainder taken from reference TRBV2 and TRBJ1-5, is EPEVTQTPSHQVTQMGQEVILRCVPISNHLYFYWYRQILGQKVEFLVSFYNNEISEKSEIFDDQFSVERPDGSNFTLKIRSTKLEDSAMYFCASAGTGNNQPQHFGDGTRLSIL.

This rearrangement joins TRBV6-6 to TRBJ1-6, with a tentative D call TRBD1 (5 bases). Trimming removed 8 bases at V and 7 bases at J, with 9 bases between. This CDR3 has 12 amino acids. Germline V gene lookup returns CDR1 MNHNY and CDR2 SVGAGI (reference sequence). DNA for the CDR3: TGTGCCAGCCAGGGCTTGAATTCACCCCTCCACTTT. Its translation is CASQGLNSPLHF.

CDR3 in amino acids: CASSPTGEGAQYF. The CDR3, as DNA: TGCGCCAGCAGCCCGACCGGGGAGGGGGCGCAGTATTTT. The gene calls are TRBV4-1 and TRBJ2-3; tentatively, D is TRBD2 (7 bases). The V gene's germline CDR1 is MGHRA and CDR2 YSYEKL. This CDR3 spans 13 amino acids. The V end lost 4 bases, the J end lost 10 bases, and 15 bases lay between the germline ends.

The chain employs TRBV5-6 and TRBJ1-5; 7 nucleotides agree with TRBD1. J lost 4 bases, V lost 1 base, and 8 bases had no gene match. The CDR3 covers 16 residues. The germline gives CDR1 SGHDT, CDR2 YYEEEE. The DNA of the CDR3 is TGTGCCAGCAGCTTGTTGGCAGGGGGACGGAATCAGCCCCAGCATTTT. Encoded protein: CASSLLAGGRNQPQHF.

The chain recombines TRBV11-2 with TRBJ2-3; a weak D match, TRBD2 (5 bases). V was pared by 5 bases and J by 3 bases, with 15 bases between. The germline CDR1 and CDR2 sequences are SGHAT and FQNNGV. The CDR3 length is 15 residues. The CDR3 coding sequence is TGTGCCAGCAGCCCCCAGAGGGTAGGAACAGATACGCAGTATTTT. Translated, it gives CASSPQRVGTDTQYF.

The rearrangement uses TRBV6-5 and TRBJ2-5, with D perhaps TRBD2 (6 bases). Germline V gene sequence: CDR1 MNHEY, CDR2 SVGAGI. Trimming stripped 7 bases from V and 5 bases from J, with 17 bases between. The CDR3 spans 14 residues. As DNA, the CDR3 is TGTGCCAGCAAAACCCCGGGACTCCGGGAGACCCAGTACTTC. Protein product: CASKTPGLRETQYF.

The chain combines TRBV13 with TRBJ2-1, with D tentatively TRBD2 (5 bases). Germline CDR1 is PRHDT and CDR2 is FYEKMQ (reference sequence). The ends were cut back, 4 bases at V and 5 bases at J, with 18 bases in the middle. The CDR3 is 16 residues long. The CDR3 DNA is TGTGCCAGCAGCTCCACCCGCCGGGGAATCCACAATGAGCAGTTCTTC. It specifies CASSSTRRGIHNEQFF.

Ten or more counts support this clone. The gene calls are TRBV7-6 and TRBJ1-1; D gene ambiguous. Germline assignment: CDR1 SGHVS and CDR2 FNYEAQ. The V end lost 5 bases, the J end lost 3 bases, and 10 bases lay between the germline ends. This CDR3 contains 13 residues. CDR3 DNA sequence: TGTGCCAGCAGCCAACTTACTGACACTGAAGCTTTCTTT. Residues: CASSQLTDTEAFF. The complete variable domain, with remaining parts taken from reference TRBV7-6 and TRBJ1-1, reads GAGVSQSPRYKVTKRGQDVALRCDPISGHVSLYWYRQALGQGPEFLTYFNYEAQQDKSGLPNDRFSAERPEGSISTLTIQRTEQRDSAMYRCASSQLTDTEAFFGQGTRLTVV.

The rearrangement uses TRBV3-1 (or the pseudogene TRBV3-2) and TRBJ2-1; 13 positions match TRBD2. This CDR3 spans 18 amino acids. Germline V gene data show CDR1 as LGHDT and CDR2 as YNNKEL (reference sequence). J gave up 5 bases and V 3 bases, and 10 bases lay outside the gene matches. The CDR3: CASSHVAFGLAGDNEQFF. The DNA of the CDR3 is TGTGCCAGCAGCCACGTAGCTTTCGGACTAGCGGGGGACAATGAGCAGTTCTTC.

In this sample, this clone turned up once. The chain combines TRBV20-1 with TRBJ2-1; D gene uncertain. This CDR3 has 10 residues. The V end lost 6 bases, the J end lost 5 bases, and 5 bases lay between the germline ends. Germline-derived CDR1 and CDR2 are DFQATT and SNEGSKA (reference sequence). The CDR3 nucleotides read TGCAGTGCCTCGGACAATGAGCAGTTCTTC. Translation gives CSASDNEQFF.

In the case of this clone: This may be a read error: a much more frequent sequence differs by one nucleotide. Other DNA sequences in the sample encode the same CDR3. The CDR3 protein is CASSLVAGVPSETQYF. CDR3 nucleotide sequence: TGTGCCAGCAGTTTAGTCGCAGGGGTGCCTTCAGAGACTCAGTACTTC. The chain employs TRBV27 and TRBJ2-5; weak D call: TRBD1 (6 bases). The CDR3 totals 16 residues. The germline CDR1 and CDR2 sequences are MNHEY and SMNVEV (reference sequence).

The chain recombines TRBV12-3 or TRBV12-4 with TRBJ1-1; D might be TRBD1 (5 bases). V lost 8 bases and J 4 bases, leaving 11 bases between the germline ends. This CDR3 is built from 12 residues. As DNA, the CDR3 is TGTGCCAGCCAGCGGGGGAGCACTGAAGCTTTCTTT. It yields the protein CASQRGSTEAFF.

In nucleotides, the CDR3 is TGTGCCAGCGGCCCCCGGGGGGGTAGCACCGGGGAGCTGTTTTTT. Its protein is CASGPRGGSTGELFF. The chain links TRBV27 to TRBJ2-2, with 8 nucleotides matching TRBD2. Losses at the gene ends were 8 bases for V and 4 bases for J; bases not matched to a gene: 9. The CDR3 has 15 residues. The germline V gene has CDR1 MNHEY and CDR2 SMNVEV (reference sequence).

The CDR3 here is CASSLLGQSSYEQYF. The CDR3 DNA follows: TGTGCCAGCAGCCTCCTGGGACAGAGCTCCTACGAGCAGTACTTC. The gene calls are TRBV6-5 and TRBJ2-7; 7 bases line up with TRBD1. The CDR3 spans 15 residues. From germline, CDR1 is MNHEY and CDR2 SVGAGI. V gave up 6 bases and J gave up 0 bases; unmatched junction bases: 8.

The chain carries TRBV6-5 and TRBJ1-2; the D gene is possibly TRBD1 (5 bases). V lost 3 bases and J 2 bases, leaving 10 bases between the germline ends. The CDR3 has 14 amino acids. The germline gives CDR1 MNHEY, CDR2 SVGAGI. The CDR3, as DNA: TGTGCCAGCAGTTATCTGGGGGGAAACTATGGCTACACCTTC. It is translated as CASSYLGGNYGYTF.

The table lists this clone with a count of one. The CDR3 sequence: CASSPPQGDGYTF. Written as DNA, the CDR3 is TGTGCCAGCAGTCCACCCCAAGGGGATGGCTACACCTTC. The V gene is TRBV6-5, the J gene TRBJ1-2, with a possible D match to TRBD1 (5 bases). Trimming took off 5 bases at V and 6 bases at J, with 13 bases between the two ends. This CDR3 has 13 residues. The germline V gene encodes CDR1 MNHEY and CDR2 SVGAGI.

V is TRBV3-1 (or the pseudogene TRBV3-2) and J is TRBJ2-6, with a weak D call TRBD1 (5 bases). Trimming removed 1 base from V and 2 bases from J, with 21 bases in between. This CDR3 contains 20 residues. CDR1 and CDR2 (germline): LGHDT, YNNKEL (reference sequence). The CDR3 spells CASSQVPPWQGNPGANVLTF. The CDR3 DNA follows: TGTGCCAGCAGCCAAGTTCCGCCGTGGCAGGGTAACCCTGGGGCCAACGTCCTGACTTTC.

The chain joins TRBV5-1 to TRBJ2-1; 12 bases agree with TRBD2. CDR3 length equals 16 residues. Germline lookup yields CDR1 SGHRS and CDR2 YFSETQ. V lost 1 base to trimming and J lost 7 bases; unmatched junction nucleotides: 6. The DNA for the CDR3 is TGCGCCAGCAGCTTGTTGACTAGCGGGGGTGTTAATGAGCAGTTCTTC. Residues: CASSLLTSGGVNEQFF.

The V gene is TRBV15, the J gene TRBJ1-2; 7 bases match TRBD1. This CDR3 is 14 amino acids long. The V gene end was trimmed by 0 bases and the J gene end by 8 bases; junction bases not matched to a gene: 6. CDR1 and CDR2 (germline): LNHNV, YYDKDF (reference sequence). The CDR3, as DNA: TGTGCCACCAGCAGAGATTTGACAGGGTGGGGCTACACCTTC. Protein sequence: CATSRDLTGWGYTF.